This TCR beta chain was captured by sequencing in a study of early T cells in non-severe SARS-CoV-2 infection. Looking at the study overall: Unsorted whole blood bulk RNA was sequenced, with unpaired chains. General study results and limits: In VDJdb matching, anti-spike CD8 responses were favored while private and CD4 specificities went missing.

Of note for this clonotype: Its target is unknown.

The library protocol tagged individual cDNA molecules with unique molecular identifiers. TCRdb reprocessed the 5' RACE reads via MiXCR and lists one record per CDR3 protein. The data show 35,000 to 55,000 distinct CDR3 sequences, more than 9% seen once. Input material: whole blood. This TCR was recovered from an adult who was a healthcare worker with PCR-confirmed SARS-CoV-2 infection or an uninfected control (not recorded which).

CDR3 nucleotides: TGTGCCAACTACGCCGGGGCCCCTTATGCCCTCCGACCCCCCTACGAGCAGTACTTC. The encoded protein is CANYAGAPYALRPPYEQYF. The chain links TRBV5-5 to TRBJ2-7; D is tentatively TRBD1 or TRBD2 (5 bases each). CDR3 length equals 19 residues. Trimming took 9 bases from V and 2 from J, leaving 33 bases between them. CDR1 and CDR2 from the germline V gene are SGHKS and YYEKEE (reference sequence).